This TCR beta chain is drawn from a study of metastatic and nonmetastatic thyroid tumors. Study context: It was across blood and tumor or nodule tissue from malignant and benign thyroid patients that repertoires were compared.

Study outcomes and limitations: Compared with benign nodules, malignant thyroid tumors were reported to have significantly higher TCR beta diversity in both blood and tumor.

Details on this clone: The target antigen is unknown.

The entire patient cohort was treatment-naive prior to thyroid surgery. Authors' data handling: Building a distant-metastasis classifier for papillary thyroid cancer drew on CDR3 differences across clinicopathological groups. TCRdb re-analyzed the PCR reads using MiXCR. TCRdb's processing, not the authors' own work, is the source of the V and J calls. Of fewer than 40,000 clones listed, less than 50% were seen once; the top ten hold less than 25%. CDR1 and CDR2 from the germline V gene are MNHNS and SASEGT. This CDR3 has 13 residues. V lost 8 bases to trimming and J lost 0 bases; unmatched junction nucleotides: 3.

What was sequenced was tumor tissue. This sequence originates from a male donor with papillary thyroid cancer or a benign thyroid nodule (not recorded which). Some clones in this sample may be carry-over from other donors' samples. The rearrangement joins TRBV6-1 to TRBJ1-1; TRBD1 agrees at 7 bases. In DNA form, the CDR3 reads TGTGCCAGCGAGGGGGCCTTGAACACTGAAGCTTTCTTT. The encoded protein is CASEGALNTEAFF.